A single sample is the source of the 25 T cell receptor beta chains below, sequenced in a study of blood T cell repertoires in COVID-19. The method was immunoSEQ multiplex PCR; TCRdb's version includes in-frame clones alone and lacks a portion of them. Found here are 150,000 to 200,000 clones, 70% to 90% of them singletons; the top ten hold around 1.9%. Sequences were obtained from peripheral blood. The receptors were gathered from an older man with active or convalescent COVID-19.

V gene TRBV6-5 combines with J gene TRBJ2-7; TRBD2 agrees at 7 bases. V was clipped by 8 bases and J by 2 bases; unmatched bases: 6. The CDR3 spans 13 residues. The V gene's germline CDR1 is MNHEY and CDR2 SVGAGI. CDR3 protein: CASSGGLAYEQYF. The CDR3, as DNA: TGTGCCAGCTCGGGAGGACTCGCCTACGAGCAGTACTTC.

A few counts support this clone. Additional DNA sequences in this sample encode the identical CDR3. The rearrangement joins TRBV27 to TRBJ2-7; TRBD1 agrees at 8 bases. From germline, CDR1 is MNHEY and CDR2 SMNVEV (reference sequence). V was pared by 5 bases and J by 4 bases, with 13 bases of the junction left unmatched. CDR3 length: 16 amino acids. The CDR3 DNA sequence: TGTGCCAGCAGTCTTATAGGACAGGGCGAAGAGTACGAGCAGTACTTC. This translates into CASSLIGQGEEYEQYF.

The rearrangement uses TRBV28 and TRBJ2-7; D perhaps matches TRBD1 (5 bases). The CDR3 spans 13 residues. The germline V gene encodes CDR1 MDHEN and CDR2 SYDVKM. Trimming took off 1 base at V and 2 bases at J, with 6 bases between the two ends. The CDR3 DNA reads as TGTGCCAGCAGTTTATTGGGGCCCTACGAGCAGTACTTC. Protein product: CASSLLGPYEQYF.

The chain is built from TRBV5-6 and TRBJ2-3; 9 nucleotides match TRBD2. Trimming removed 2 bases from V and 11 bases from J; junction bases left unmatched: 15. Germline-derived CDR1 and CDR2 are SGHDT and YYEEEE. CDR3 length: 16 residues. The CDR3 spells CASSFLAGAPLVGQYF. The CDR3 nucleotides are TGTGCCAGCAGCTTTTTAGCGGGGGCGCCCCTGGTGGGGCAGTATTTT.

The chain joins TRBV2 to TRBJ2-1; possible D gene TRBD2, 6 bases. This CDR3 region has 14 residues. V lost 0 bases and J 4 bases, leaving 7 bases between the germline ends. The germline V gene has CDR1 SNHLY and CDR2 FYNNEI. The CDR3 spells CASSEAGRYNEQFF. Written as DNA, the CDR3 is TGTGCCAGCAGTGAAGCGGGGAGGTACAATGAGCAGTTCTTC.

V is TRBV19 and J is TRBJ2-4; tentative D call: TRBD2 (6 bases). The CDR3 loop spans 13 amino acids. The germline gives CDR1 LNHDA, CDR2 SQIVND (reference sequence). Deletions cut 5 bases from V and 4 bases from J, with 9 bases between. CDR3 sequence (DNA): TGTGCCAGTAGTTCTCGGGAGAAAAACATTCAGTACTTC. Encoded protein: CASSSREKNIQYF.

The chain carries TRBV5-1 and TRBJ2-1, with D possibly being TRBD1 (6 bases). V was cut by 0 bases and J by 1 base, with 11 bases left in between. The germline V gene encodes CDR1 SGHRS and CDR2 YFSETQ. CDR3 length equals 16 residues. The CDR3 sequence: CASSLGTGWSYNEQFF. For the CDR3, the DNA is TGCGCCAGCAGCTTGGGTACAGGGTGGTCCTACAATGAGCAGTTCTTC.

This clone was detected a few times. The V call is TRBV7-2, the J call TRBJ1-4, with 7 bases lining up with TRBD1. From germline, CDR1 is SGHTA and CDR2 FQGNSA. J was trimmed by 8 bases and V by 3 bases; bases with no gene match: 3. The CDR3 contains 13 residues. The CDR3 spells CASSLGQPEKLFF. DNA for the CDR3: TGTGCCAGCAGCTTGGGACAGCCCGAAAAACTGTTTTTT.

This chain uses TRBV7-9 with TRBJ2-1; D is possibly TRBD2 (6 bases). The CDR3 runs to 14 residues. The ends were cut back, 3 bases at V and 8 bases at J, with 14 bases in the middle. CDR1 SEHNR and CDR2 FQNEAQ come from the germline V gene (reference sequence). The CDR3 DNA is TGTGCCAGCAGCTTCTCCGGGACTGGGGATGAGCAGTTCTTC. Protein: CASSFSGTGDEQFF. The full variable domain, completed using reference TRBV7-9 and TRBJ2-1, is DTGVSQNPRHKITKRGQNVTFRCDPISEHNRLYWYRQTLGQGPEFLTYFQNEAQLEKSRLLSDRFSAERPKGSFSTLEIQRTEQGDSAMYLCASSFSGTGDEQFFGPGTRLTVL.

J is TRBJ2-3 and V is TRBV28, with a weak D call TRBD1 (6 bases). Germline V gene sequence: CDR1 MDHEN, CDR2 SYDVKM. Trimming took off 6 bases at V and 5 bases at J, with 18 bases between the two ends. The CDR3 has 15 residues. The CDR3, as DNA: TGTGCCAGCAGACCGCCAGGGGTCAGGGGAGATACGCAGTATTTT. This gives the protein CASRPPGVRGDTQYF.

The count of this clone is one. V and J are TRBV11-2 and TRBJ2-3; 8 bases are a match to TRBD1. This CDR3 has 16 residues. With V trimmed by 5 bases and J by 3 bases, 10 bases remained unmatched. Germline V gives CDR1 SGHAT, CDR2 FQNNGV. In DNA, the CDR3 is TGTGCCAGCAGCCGTACTACAGGGGGAGCGACAGATACGCAGTATTTT. Translated, it gives CASSRTTGGATDTQYF.

DNA for the CDR3: TGTGCCAGCAGCTTATGGGACAGGGGTGTCAATGAGCAGTTCTTC. It yields the protein CASSLWDRGVNEQFF. The chain combines TRBV13 with TRBJ2-1; TRBD1 aligns across 10 bases. There are 15 residues in the CDR3. Germline CDR1 reads PRHDT; CDR2 reads FYEKMQ (reference sequence). The V segment lost 2 bases and the J segment 6 bases; nucleotides outside the gene matches: 4. The full variable domain, its missing parts supplied by reference TRBV13 and TRBJ2-1, is AAGVIQSPRHLIKEKRETATLKCYPIPRHDTVYWYQQGPGQDPQFLISFYEKMQSDKGSIPDRFSAQQFSDYHSELNMSSLELGDSALYFCASSLWDRGVNEQFFGPGTRLTVL.

The count of this clone is one. For the CDR3, the DNA is TGTGCCAGCAGGCCAAGGACAGGGGGAGGAGAGCAGTACTTC. Translating it yields CASRPRTGGGEQYF. The chain employs TRBV2 and TRBJ2-7; 10 bases are a match to TRBD1. V lost 6 bases, J lost 7 bases, and 9 bases stayed unmatched. Per the germline V gene, CDR1 is SNHLY and CDR2 is FYNNEI. The CDR3 spans 14 residues. Drawing the rest from reference TRBV2 and TRBJ2-7, the complete variable domain is EPEVTQTPSHQVTQMGQEVILRCVPISNHLYFYWYRQILGQKVEFLVSFYNNEISEKSEIFDDQFSVERPDGSNFTLKIRSTKLEDSAMYFCASRPRTGGGEQYFGPGTRLTVT.

The chain couples TRBV6-6 to TRBJ2-3; D might be TRBD1 (6 bases). The CDR3 contains 16 residues. Looked up from germline, CDR1 is MNHNY and CDR2 is SVGAGI (reference sequence). V gave up 5 bases and J gave up 8 bases, with 23 bases separating them. CDR3 sequence (DNA): TGTGCCAGCAGTCGGGACAACCAGGACAGATGGGGTACGCAGTATTTT. Protein sequence: CASSRDNQDRWGTQYF.

This chain links TRBV5-1 with TRBJ2-3, with 10 bases fitting TRBD1. V was clipped by 0 bases and J by 10 bases; unmatched bases: 8. The CDR3 loop spans 15 amino acids. Germline V lookup: CDR1 SGHRS, CDR2 YFSETQ. In nucleotides, the CDR3 is TGCGCCAGCAGCTTGGTCGGGACAGGGGCAAATGCGCAGTATTTT. Translated: CASSLVGTGANAQYF.

This clone was seen a single time. The rearrangement links TRBV11-2 to TRBJ2-5; 11 nucleotides line up with TRBD1. Per the germline V gene, CDR1 is SGHAT and CDR2 is FQNNGV. CDR3 length equals 15 residues. J lost 2 bases, V lost 3 bases, and 2 bases had no gene match. CDR3 sequence reads: CASSLDRGRQETQYF. CDR3 DNA: TGTGCCAGCAGCTTGGACAGGGGGCGTCAAGAGACCCAGTACTTC.

This chain connects TRBV10-1 to TRBJ2-3, with D possibly being TRBD2 (7 bases). The CDR3 is 16 amino acids. The germline V gene encodes CDR1 WNHNN and CDR2 SYGVQD (reference sequence). V gave up 4 bases and J gave up 4 bases, with 18 bases separating them. CDR3 in DNA: TGCGCCAGCAGTGCGGGGGGCGCGGGAAGCGCAGATACGCAGTATTTT. The encoded protein is CASSAGGAGSADTQYF.

This chain uses TRBV7-9 with TRBJ2-7, with D possibly being TRBD2 (5 bases). This CDR3 contains 14 residues. V lost 3 bases and J 3 bases, leaving 12 bases between the germline ends. Germline V gene sequence: CDR1 SEHNR, CDR2 FQNEAQ (reference sequence). The CDR3 protein is CASSFGGSNYEQYF. The CDR3, as DNA: TGTGCCAGCAGCTTTGGAGGCTCGAACTACGAGCAGTACTTC.

This chain joins TRBV5-6 and TRBJ2-5; D is unresolved. The CDR3 covers 14 residues. Trimming cost V 0 bases and J 3 bases, with 9 bases left between them. Germline CDR1 reads SGHDT; CDR2 reads YYEEEE. This CDR3 reads CASSLGSHKETQYF. The CDR3 DNA sequence: TGTGCCAGCAGCTTGGGGTCACACAAAGAGACCCAGTACTTC.

The chain joins TRBV6-2 or TRBV6-3 to TRBJ2-1; TRBD2 might be the D (6 bases). Trimming cost V 3 bases and J 2 bases, with 14 bases left between them. In germline, CDR1 is MNHEY, CDR2 SVGEGT. The CDR3 contains 16 residues. The CDR3 DNA sequence: TGTGCCAGCAGTTATCTTAAGGGACTGACCTACAATGAGCAGTTCTTC. Protein: CASSYLKGLTYNEQFF.

The chain combines TRBV7-2 with TRBJ2-7; D gene unclear. This CDR3 has 14 amino acids. The germline CDR1 and CDR2 sequences are SGHTA and FQGNSA. The ends were cut back, 5 bases at V and 0 bases at J, with 11 bases in the middle. CDR3 DNA: TGTGCCAGCAGCCGTACAATCAACTCCTACGAGCAGTACTTC. The encoded protein is CASSRTINSYEQYF.

The rearrangement uses TRBV27 and TRBJ1-3; 12 bases agree with TRBD1. V trimming: 0 bases; J trimming: 2 bases; junction bases outside the gene matches: 5. This CDR3 comprises 18 residues. Looked up from germline, CDR1 is MNHEY and CDR2 is SMNVEV (reference sequence). This CDR3 reads CASSLSGTGGAPGNTIYF. DNA for the CDR3: TGTGCCAGCAGTTTATCCGGGACAGGGGGCGCACCTGGAAACACCATATATTTT.

The V gene is TRBV28, the J gene TRBJ1-6, with TRBD1 matching over 7 bases. The V gene's germline CDR1 is MDHEN and CDR2 SYDVKM. The CDR3 is 15 residues long. The junction had 3 bases not matched to a gene; V was cut back by 6 bases and J by 1 base. The CDR3 protein is CASRKGASYNSPLHF. The DNA for the CDR3 is TGTGCCAGCAGAAAGGGGGCTTCCTATAATTCACCCCTCCACTTT. Full variable domain (remainder filled in from reference TRBV28 and TRBJ1-6): DVKVTQSSRYLVKRTGEKVFLECVQDMDHENMFWYRQDPGLGLRLIYFSYDVKMKEKGDIPEGYSVSREKKERFSLILESASTNQTSMYLCASRKGASYNSPLHFGNGTRLTVT.

This sequence joins TRBV28 and TRBJ1-2, with a possible D match to TRBD1 (5 bases). V lost 3 bases, J lost 8 bases, and 13 bases lay in between. CDR1 is MDHEN, CDR2 SYDVKM, per germline. The CDR3 spans 13 residues. CDR3 coding DNA: TGTGCCAGCAGTTTGGGGCCAGTCTACGGCTACACCTTC. Translation gives CASSLGPVYGYTF.

The rearrangement links TRBV5-6 to TRBJ1-5, with D maybe TRBD1 (5 bases). Germline V CDR1 and CDR2: SGHDT, YYEEEE. Trimming shortened V by 3 bases and J by 3 bases, and 10 bases separated the two germline ends. The CDR3 is 14 amino acids. CDR3 nucleotide sequence: TGTGCCAGCAGCTCAAACAGGTTCAATCAGCCCCAGCATTTT. As protein: CASSSNRFNQPQHF.